The next 17 T cell receptor beta chains were all read from a single sample in a study of cytomegalovirus exposure and HLA in healthy donors. The PCR employed 60 Vbeta primers together with 13 Jbeta primers. The assay was immunoSEQ multiplex PCR, and TCRdb's table has in-frame clones only and misses some. Here the sample spans approximately 110,000 clones, more than 60% being singletons. Sequenced material: PBMCs. The origin of the receptors is a female donor in good health and CMV-seropositive.

The chain combines TRBV7-9 with TRBJ1-5; the D is unclear. Looked up from germline, CDR1 is SEHNR and CDR2 is FQNEAQ (reference sequence). The V and J ends lost 1 base and 5 bases respectively, with 9 bases between them. This CDR3 contains 14 residues. In DNA, the CDR3 is TGTGCCAGCAGCTTAGTTGGGAGGGATCAGCCCCAGCATTTT. Translation: CASSLVGRDQPQHF.

The chain is built from TRBV7-2 and TRBJ2-2; 7 bases fit TRBD2. The CDR3 has 15 residues. Germline V gene sequence: CDR1 SGHTA, CDR2 FQGNSA. V was clipped by 6 bases and J by 3 bases; unmatched bases: 7. CDR3 sequence: CASSHRGGDTGELFF. CDR3 sequence (DNA): TGTGCCAGCAGTCACCGGGGAGGGGACACCGGGGAGCTGTTTTTT.

The chain joins TRBV9 to TRBJ1-1, with D maybe TRBD1 (6 bases). The CDR3 totals 15 residues. The V end was cut by 2 bases, the J end by 0 bases, with 11 bases between. The germline gives CDR1 SGDLS, CDR2 YYNGEE. The CDR3 coding sequence is TGTGCCAGCAGCGTGGACAGTTCAGTGAACACTGAAGCTTTCTTT. Its protein product is CASSVDSSVNTEAFF.

This clone was seen only once. The genes are TRBV4-1 and TRBJ2-7, with D maybe TRBD1 (6 bases). Germline V gene sequence: CDR1 MGHRA, CDR2 YSYEKL. The CDR3 covers 14 residues. V shed 1 base and J shed 4 bases, with 11 bases lying between them. DNA of the CDR3: TGCGCCAGCAGCCAAGTGTTACAGGGATACGAGCAGTACTTC. Protein: CASSQVLQGYEQYF.

The chain is built from TRBV25-1 and TRBJ1-6, with D perhaps matching TRBD1 (6 bases). Deletions cut 5 bases from V and 7 bases from J, with 12 bases between. From germline, CDR1 is MGHDK and CDR2 SYGVNS. This CDR3 has 14 amino acids. CDR3 residues: CASSPTGYNSPLHF. In DNA form, the CDR3 reads TGTGCCAGCAGTCCCACAGGGTACAATTCACCCCTCCACTTT.

This chain joins TRBV4-2 and TRBJ1-5; D gene unclear. The CDR3 contains 16 residues. The germline V and J ends were trimmed by 1 base and 3 bases, with 13 bases remaining between them. Germline CDR1 and CDR2: LGHNA and YNFKEQ. The CDR3 sequence is CASSQGPPGSNQPQHF. The CDR3, as DNA: TGTGCCAGCAGCCAAGGCCCTCCGGGGTCCAATCAGCCCCAGCATTTT.

The chain carries TRBV4-3 and TRBJ2-7; 7 bases are a match to TRBD1. The CDR3 extends over 14 amino acids. The trim removed 1 base at V and 3 bases at J, leaving 3 bases unmatched. Per the germline V gene, CDR1 is LGHNA and CDR2 is YSLEER. In DNA, the CDR3 is TGCGCCAGCAGCCAAGGGACAGGTATCTACGAGCAGTACTTC. Its protein is CASSQGTGIYEQYF.

V is TRBV29-1 and J is TRBJ1-1; D may be TRBD1 (6 bases). This CDR3 has 13 residues. Germline V gene data show CDR1 as SQVTM and CDR2 as ANQGSEA. Trimming cost V 0 bases and J 6 bases, with 11 bases left between them. Here the CDR3 reads CSVEEVGAAEAFF. As DNA, the CDR3 is TGCAGCGTTGAAGAAGTGGGGGCCGCTGAAGCTTTCTTT.

This clone has more than one count but fewer than ten. The chain joins TRBV4-3 to TRBJ2-7; D gene ambiguous. V gave up 0 bases and J gave up 1 base, with 7 bases separating them. Germline CDR1 and CDR2: LGHNA and YSLEER. This CDR3 contains 14 residues. CDR3: CASSQDTGSYEQYF. The CDR3 coding sequence is TGCGCCAGCAGCCAAGATACGGGTTCCTACGAGCAGTACTTC.

This sequence joins TRBV28 and TRBJ2-1, with D unclear. The CDR3 length is 15 residues. CDR1 and CDR2 from the germline V gene are MDHEN and SYDVKM. V lost 2 bases and J lost 5, with 13 bases in between. The CDR3: CASSLVSRRNNEQFF. The DNA for the CDR3 is TGTGCCAGCAGTTTAGTCTCTCGGCGGAACAATGAGCAGTTCTTC.

The chain uses TRBV4-2 and TRBJ2-5; TRBD2 is a possible D gene (6 bases). This CDR3 has 14 residues. Trimming took off 1 base at V and 4 bases at J, with 10 bases between the two ends. Germline V gene lookup returns CDR1 LGHNA and CDR2 YNFKEQ. The DNA of the CDR3 is TGTGCCAGCAGCCAAGGGTACGGGGGAGAGACCCAGTACTTC. It codes for CASSQGYGGETQYF.

The J gene is TRBJ2-1, the V gene TRBV5-1; 10 bases align to TRBD2. The germline gives CDR1 SGHRS, CDR2 YFSETQ. V lost 3 bases to trimming and J lost 5 bases; unmatched junction nucleotides: 5. This CDR3 region has 15 residues. CDR3 amino acids: CASSSTSGPNNEQFF. CDR3 bases: TGCGCCAGCAGCTCGACTAGCGGGCCTAACAATGAGCAGTTCTTC.

This chain uses TRBV11-2 with TRBJ2-2, with a tentative D call TRBD1 (5 bases). V gave up 5 bases and J gave up 4 bases, with 17 bases separating them. Germline V gives CDR1 SGHAT, CDR2 FQNNGV. The CDR3 spans 16 residues. The CDR3 reads CASSQELDSFTGELFF. Here the CDR3 DNA reads TGTGCCAGCAGCCAGGAGTTAGACAGTTTCACCGGGGAGCTGTTTTTT. Full variable domain (rest looked up from reference TRBV11-2 and TRBJ2-2): EAGVAQSPRYKIIEKRQSVAFWCNPISGHATLYWYQQILGQGPKLLIQFQNNGVVDDSQLPKDRFSAERLKGVDSTLKIQPAKLEDSAVYLCASSQELDSFTGELFFGEGSRLTVL.

This chain joins TRBV18 and TRBJ2-1; D is possibly TRBD2 (5 bases). CDR3 size: 14 residues. The V and J ends lost 9 bases and 0 bases respectively, with 12 bases between them. CDR1 KGHSH and CDR2 LQKENI come from the germline V gene. CDR3 in DNA: TGTGCCAGTTCCCAAGGAGGCTCCTACAATGAGCAGTTCTTC. Its translation: CASSQGGSYNEQFF.

The chain's CDR3 is CASSIHPTGALQETQYF. CDR3 bases: TGTGCCAGCAGCATCCACCCGACAGGGGCCCTCCAAGAGACCCAGTACTTC. This chain links TRBV7-9 with TRBJ2-5; 8 nucleotides agree with TRBD1. Looked up from germline, CDR1 is SEHNR and CDR2 is FQNEAQ (reference sequence). With 5 bases clipped from V and 1 base from J, the junction kept 12 bases outside the gene matches. The CDR3 covers 17 residues.

The chain carries TRBV28 and TRBJ1-2; 7 bases line up with TRBD1. With 6 bases clipped from V and 1 base from J, the junction kept 11 bases outside the gene matches. Germline V gene sequence: CDR1 MDHEN, CDR2 SYDVKM. The CDR3 has 16 amino acids. The CDR3 DNA reads as TGTGCCAGCAGCACGACCGGGACAGTTTATAACTATGGCTACACCTTC. This codes for CASSTTGTVYNYGYTF.

This sequence joins TRBV28 and TRBJ2-1, with 10 positions matching TRBD2. J was trimmed by 8 bases and V by 2 bases; bases with no gene match: 9. The CDR3 consists of 16 residues. Germline V gives CDR1 MDHEN, CDR2 SYDVKM. CDR3 loop: CASSLSASGGRDEQFF. In DNA, the CDR3 is TGTGCCAGCAGTTTAAGTGCTAGCGGGGGTCGAGATGAGCAGTTCTTC.